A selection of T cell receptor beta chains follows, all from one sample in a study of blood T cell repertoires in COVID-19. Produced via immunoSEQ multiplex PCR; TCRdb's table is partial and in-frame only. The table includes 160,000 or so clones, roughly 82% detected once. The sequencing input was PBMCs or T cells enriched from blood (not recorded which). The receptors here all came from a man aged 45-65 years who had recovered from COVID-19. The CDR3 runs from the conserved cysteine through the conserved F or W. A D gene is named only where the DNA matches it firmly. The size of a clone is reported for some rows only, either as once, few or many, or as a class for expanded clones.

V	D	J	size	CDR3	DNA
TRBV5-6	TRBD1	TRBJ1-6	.	CASSVQGAPNSPLHF	TGTGCCAGCAGCGTCCAGGGGGCGCCTAATTCACCCCTCCACTTT
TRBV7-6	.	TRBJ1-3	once	CASSSTGNSGNTIYF	TGTGCCAGCAGCTCAACAGGGAACTCTGGAAACACCATATATTTT
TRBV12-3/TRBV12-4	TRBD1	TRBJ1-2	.	CASSAGQAYGYTF	TGTGCCAGCAGTGCGGGACAGGCCTATGGCTACACCTTC
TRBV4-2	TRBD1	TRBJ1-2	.	CASSQTGEGEGYTF	TGTGCCAGCAGCCAGACAGGGGAAGGCGAAGGCTACACCTTC
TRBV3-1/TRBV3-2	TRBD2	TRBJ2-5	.	CASSPGLAAYQETQYF	TGTGCCAGCAGCCCGGGACTAGCGGCATATCAAGAGACCCAGTACTTC
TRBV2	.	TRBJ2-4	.	CASRHPDISAKNIQYF	TGTGCCAGCAGACACCCGGACATCTCAGCCAAAAACATTCAGTACTTC
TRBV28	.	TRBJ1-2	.	CASRGAGWEYGYTF	TGTGCCAGTAGAGGTGCAGGCTGGGAGTATGGCTACACCTTC
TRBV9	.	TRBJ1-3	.	CASSVYDGNTIYF	TGTGCCAGCAGCGTCTATGATGGAAACACCATATATTTT
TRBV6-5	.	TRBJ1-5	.	CASAQGRSNQPQHF	TGTGCCAGCGCCCAGGGTCGGAGCAATCAGCCCCAGCATTTT
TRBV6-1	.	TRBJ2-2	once	CASSDAGRQELFF	TGTGCCAGCAGTGACGCGGGAAGGCAGGAGCTGTTTTTT
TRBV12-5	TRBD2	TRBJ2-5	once	CASGTGTSGGEETQYF	TGTGCTAGTGGTACAGGGACTAGCGGGGGTGAAGAGACCCAGTACTTC
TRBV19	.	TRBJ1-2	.	CASSVPSTGINYGYTF	TGTGCCAGTAGTGTTCCAAGTACAGGGATTAACTATGGCTACACCTTC
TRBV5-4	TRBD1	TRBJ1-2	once	CASSLSRDSNYGYTF	TGTGCCAGCAGCTTGTCCCGGGACAGTAACTATGGCTACACCTTC
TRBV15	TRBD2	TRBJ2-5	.	CATSPSGGPVQPQYF	TGTGCCACCAGCCCCAGCGGGGGACCCGTCCAGCCCCAGTACTTC
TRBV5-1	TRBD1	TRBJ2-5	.	CASSLDRRETQYF	TGCGCCAGCAGCCTGGACAGGAGAGAGACCCAGTACTTC
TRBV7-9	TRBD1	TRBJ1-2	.	CASSPRRQGKYLYGYTF	TGTGCCAGCAGCCCGAGGCGACAGGGGAAATACCTCTATGGCTACACCTTC
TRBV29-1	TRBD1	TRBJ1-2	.	CSVEGGRGHGYTF	TGCAGCGTGGAGGGGGGCAGGGGGCATGGCTACACCTTC
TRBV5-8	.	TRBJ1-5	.	CASVPGHGGAYQPQHF	TGTGCCAGCGTCCCCGGACACGGGGGAGCCTATCAGCCCCAGCATTTT
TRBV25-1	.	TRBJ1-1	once	CASSEPRGGDTEAFF	TGTGCCAGCAGTGAACCGCGGGGGGGAGACACTGAAGCTTTCTTT
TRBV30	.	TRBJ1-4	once	CAWSPRITEKLFF	TGTGCCTGGAGTCCGCGGATTACGGAAAAACTGTTTTTT
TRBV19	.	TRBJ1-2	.	CASSNRVANYGYTF	TGTGCCAGTAGCAACAGGGTGGCTAACTATGGCTACACCTTC
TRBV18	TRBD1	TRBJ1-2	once	CASSPITGQPSGDGYTF	TGTGCCAGCTCACCCATCACGGGACAGCCGTCGGGTGATGGCTACACCTTC
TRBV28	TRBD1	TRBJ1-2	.	CASSLQGARGYTF	TGTGCCAGCAGTCTACAGGGGGCGCGCGGCTACACCTTC
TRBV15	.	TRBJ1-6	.	CATSRDEGLSYNSPLHF	TGTGCCACCAGCAGGGATGAGGGTCTCTCCTATAATTCACCCCTCCACTTT
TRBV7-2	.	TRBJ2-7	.	CASLGGPSSYEQYF	TGTGCCAGCTTGGGGGGGCCAAGCTCCTACGAGCAGTACTTC
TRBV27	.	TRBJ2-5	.	CASSPWSSEDQETQYF	TGTGCCAGCAGTCCATGGTCTAGCGAAGATCAAGAGACCCAGTACTTC
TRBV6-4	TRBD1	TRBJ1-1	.	CASSDGTGGHTEAFF	TGTGCCAGCAGTGACGGTACAGGGGGGCACACTGAAGCTTTCTTT
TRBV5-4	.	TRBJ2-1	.	CASSIQLTNEQFF	TGTGCCAGCAGCATACAGTTAACCAATGAGCAGTTCTTC
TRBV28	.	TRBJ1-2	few	CASRDSIYGYTF	TGTGCCAGCAGGGACAGTATCTATGGCTACACCTTC
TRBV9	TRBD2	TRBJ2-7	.	CASSVASGGAHEQYF	TGTGCCAGCAGCGTAGCTAGCGGGGGGGCCCACGAGCAGTACTTC
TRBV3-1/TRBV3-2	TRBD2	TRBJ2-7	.	CASSPAAGGAYEQYF	TGTGCCAGCAGCCCTGCGGCGGGGGGCGCTTACGAGCAGTACTTC
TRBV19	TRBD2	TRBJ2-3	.	CASSATSLGSFDTQYF	TGTGCCAGTAGTGCGACTAGCTTGGGCTCGTTTGATACGCAGTATTTT
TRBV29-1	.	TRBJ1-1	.	CSVYHRESNTEAFF	TGCAGCGTCTACCACAGGGAGTCGAACACTGAAGCTTTCTTT
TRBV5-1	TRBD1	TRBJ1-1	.	CASSWGQGLAFF	TGCGCCAGCAGCTGGGGACAGGGGTTGGCTTTCTTT
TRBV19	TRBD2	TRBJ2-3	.	CASSRPTSGGNVGTQYF	TGTGCCAGTAGTCGACCGACTAGCGGGGGGAATGTTGGTACGCAGTATTTT
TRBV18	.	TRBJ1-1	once	CASSPRYGLMNTEAFF	TGTGCCAGCTCACCACGGTACGGACTCATGAACACTGAAGCTTTCTTT
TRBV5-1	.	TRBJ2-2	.	CASTKGTGVSGELFF	TGCGCCAGCACCAAAGGGACGGGGGTATCCGGGGAGCTGTTTTTT
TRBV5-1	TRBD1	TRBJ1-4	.	CASGGQGVGEKLFF	TGCGCCAGCGGAGGACAGGGGGTGGGTGAAAAACTGTTTTTT
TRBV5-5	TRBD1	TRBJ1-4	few	CASSRTGASNEKLFF	TGTGCCAGCAGCAGGACAGGGGCGAGTAATGAAAAACTGTTTTTT
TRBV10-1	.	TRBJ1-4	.	CASSDRTSEKLFF	TGCGCCAGCAGTGACAGGACATCTGAAAAACTGTTTTTT
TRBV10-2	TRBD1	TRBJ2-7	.	CASSSYTSGQGSPYEQYF	TGCGCCAGCAGTAGCTATACTTCGGGACAGGGGTCTCCCTACGAGCAGTACTTC
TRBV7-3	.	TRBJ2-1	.	CASSLSGANEQFF	TGTGCCAGCAGCTTGAGTGGGGCGAATGAGCAGTTCTTC
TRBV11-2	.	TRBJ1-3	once	CASSLSGTGNTIYF	TGTGCCAGCAGCTTATCCGGTACTGGAAACACCATATATTTT
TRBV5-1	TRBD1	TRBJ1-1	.	CASSRTGQGNTEAFF	TGCGCCAGCAGCCGGACGGGACAGGGAAACACTGAAGCTTTCTTT
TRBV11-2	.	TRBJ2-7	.	CASSLAAGSYEQYF	TGTGCCAGCAGCTTAGCTGCGGGTTCCTACGAGCAGTACTTC
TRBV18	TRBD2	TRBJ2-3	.	CASSPTAGVTDTQYF	TGTGCCAGCTCACCAACAGCGGGGGTCACAGATACGCAGTATTTT
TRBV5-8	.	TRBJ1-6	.	CASSLGAAAYNSPLHF	TGTGCCAGCAGCCTGGGGGCAGCAGCCTATAATTCACCCCTCCACTTT
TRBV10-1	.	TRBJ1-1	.	CASKKTGPWNTEAFF	TGCGCCAGCAAGAAGACAGGTCCTTGGAACACTGAAGCTTTCTTT
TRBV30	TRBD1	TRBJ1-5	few	CAFRDRNQPQHF	TGTGCCTTCCGGGACAGAAATCAGCCCCAGCATTTT
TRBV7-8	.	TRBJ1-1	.	CASSLLHLRDTEAFF	TGTGCCAGCAGCTTACTTCATTTGAGAGACACTGAAGCTTTCTTT
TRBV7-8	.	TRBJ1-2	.	CASSPGQTYGYTF	TGTGCCAGCAGCCCAGGACAGACCTATGGCTACACCTTC
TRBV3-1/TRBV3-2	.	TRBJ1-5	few	CASSQGAANQPQHF	TGTGCCAGCAGCCAGGGGGCGGCCAATCAGCCCCAGCATTTT